This T cell receptor beta chain was captured by sequencing in a study of T cell responses to AZD1222 COVID-19 vaccine. Notes on the study in general: Unmutated variant regions are reportedly the target of nearly half of TCRs that are spike-specific. Mostly white British, mostly female donors; authors suggested clonal diversity may be underestimated.

Details on this clone: Its cognate antigen is unknown.

Pooled samples include second doses given at about 4 or 12 weeks. Sequenced by immunoSEQ multiplex PCR; TCRdb stores in-frame clones only, minus some. The sample carries about 160,000 clones, over 80% recorded once. This TCR was sampled from an adult who received the AZD1222 COVID-19 vaccine. The sample here was peripheral blood, taken 28 days after the second AZD1222 dose.

The chain's CDR3 is CASSLSGGGEQFF. For the CDR3, the DNA is TGTGCCAGCAGCTTGTCGGGCGGGGGTGAGCAGTTCTTC. The rearrangement links TRBV5-5 to TRBJ2-1; TRBD2 matches 7 bases. The CDR3 spans 13 residues. Germline V CDR1 and CDR2: SGHKS, YYEKEE (reference sequence). V gave up 1 base and J gave up 9 bases; unmatched junction bases: 4.